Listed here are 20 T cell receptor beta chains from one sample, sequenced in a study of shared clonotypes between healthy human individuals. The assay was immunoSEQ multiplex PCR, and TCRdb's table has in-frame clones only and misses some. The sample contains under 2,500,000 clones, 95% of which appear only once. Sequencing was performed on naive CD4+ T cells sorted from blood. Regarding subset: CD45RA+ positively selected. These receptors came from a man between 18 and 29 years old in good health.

The CDR3 reads CASSGPPTNEQYF. The CDR3 DNA follows: TGTGCCAGCAGTGGGCCCCCGACAAACGAGCAGTACTTC. V usage is TRBV6-6 and J usage is TRBJ2-7, with unresolved D. The ends were cut back, 5 bases at V and 5 bases at J, with 13 bases in the middle. Germline values: CDR1 MNHNY, CDR2 SVGAGI (reference sequence). The CDR3 runs 13 residues.

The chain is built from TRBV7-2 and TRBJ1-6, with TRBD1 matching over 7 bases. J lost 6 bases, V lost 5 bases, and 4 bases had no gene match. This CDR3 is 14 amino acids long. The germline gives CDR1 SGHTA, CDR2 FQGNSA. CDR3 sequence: CASSEQGFNSPLHF. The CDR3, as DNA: TGTGCCAGCAGCGAACAGGGGTTTAATTCACCCCTCCACTTT.

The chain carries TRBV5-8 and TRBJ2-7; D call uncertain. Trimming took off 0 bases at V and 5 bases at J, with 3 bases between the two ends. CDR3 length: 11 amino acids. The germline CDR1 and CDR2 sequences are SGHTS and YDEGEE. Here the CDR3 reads CASSLVDEQYF. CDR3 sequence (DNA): TGTGCCAGCAGCTTGGTGGACGAGCAGTACTTC.

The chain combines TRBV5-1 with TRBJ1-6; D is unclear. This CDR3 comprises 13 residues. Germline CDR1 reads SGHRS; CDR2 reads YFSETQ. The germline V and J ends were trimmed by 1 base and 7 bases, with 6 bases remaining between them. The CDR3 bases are TGCGCCAGCAGCTTGACGGCGAATTCACCCCTCCACTTT. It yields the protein CASSLTANSPLHF.

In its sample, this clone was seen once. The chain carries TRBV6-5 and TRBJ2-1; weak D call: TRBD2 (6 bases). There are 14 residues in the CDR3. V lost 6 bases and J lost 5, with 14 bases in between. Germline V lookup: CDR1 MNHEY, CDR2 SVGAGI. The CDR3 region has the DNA TGTGCCAGCAGAGGCGGGACCGGGAACAATGAGCAGTTCTTC. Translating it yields CASRGGTGNNEQFF.

The CDR3 nucleotides read TGTGCCAGCAGTCAACCCCAAAGGACAGATACGCAGTATTTT. Its translation: CASSQPQRTDTQYF. This rearrangement joins TRBV28 to TRBJ2-3; D is unresolved. Germline-derived CDR1 and CDR2 are MDHEN and SYDVKM. V dropped 5 bases and J dropped 3 bases, with 12 bases sitting between them. This CDR3 spans 14 amino acids. Combining the CDR3 with reference TRBV28 and TRBJ2-3 gives the whole variable domain DVKVTQSSRYLVKRTGEKVFLECVQDMDHENMFWYRQDPGLGLRLIYFSYDVKMKEKGDIPEGYSVSREKKERFSLILESASTNQTSMYLCASSQPQRTDTQYFGPGTRLTVL.

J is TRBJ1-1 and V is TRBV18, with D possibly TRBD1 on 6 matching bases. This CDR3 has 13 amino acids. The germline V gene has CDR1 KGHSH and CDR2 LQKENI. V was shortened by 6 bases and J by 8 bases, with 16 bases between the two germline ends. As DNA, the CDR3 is TGTGCCAGCTCCCTGGGGCAGGGGCGAGAAGCTTTCTTT. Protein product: CASSLGQGREAFF.

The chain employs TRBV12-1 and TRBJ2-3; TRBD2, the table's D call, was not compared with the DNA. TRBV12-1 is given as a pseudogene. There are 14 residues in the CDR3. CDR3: CASSSLAGIDTQYF. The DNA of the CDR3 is TGTGCCAGCAGCTCTCTAGCGGGGATAGATACGCAGTATTTT.

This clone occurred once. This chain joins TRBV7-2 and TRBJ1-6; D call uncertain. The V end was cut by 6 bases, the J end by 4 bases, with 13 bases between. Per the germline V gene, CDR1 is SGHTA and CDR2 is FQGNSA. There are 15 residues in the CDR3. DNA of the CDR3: TGTGCCAGCAGTCAAGCACTGGGATATAATTCACCCCTCCACTTT. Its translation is CASSQALGYNSPLHF.

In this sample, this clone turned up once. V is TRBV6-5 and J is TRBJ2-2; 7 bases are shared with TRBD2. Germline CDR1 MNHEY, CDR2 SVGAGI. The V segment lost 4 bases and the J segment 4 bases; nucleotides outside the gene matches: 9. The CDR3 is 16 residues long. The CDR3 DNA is TGTGCCAGCAGTTTATTATCTGGGGGGGTCACCGGGGAGCTGTTTTTT. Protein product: CASSLLSGGVTGELFF.

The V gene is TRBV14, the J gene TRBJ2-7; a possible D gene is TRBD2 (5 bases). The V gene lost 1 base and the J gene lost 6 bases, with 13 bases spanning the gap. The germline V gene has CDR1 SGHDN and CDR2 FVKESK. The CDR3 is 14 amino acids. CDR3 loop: CASSQVLGAAEQYF. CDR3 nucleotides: TGTGCCAGCAGCCAAGTTTTGGGAGCCGCCGAGCAGTACTTC.

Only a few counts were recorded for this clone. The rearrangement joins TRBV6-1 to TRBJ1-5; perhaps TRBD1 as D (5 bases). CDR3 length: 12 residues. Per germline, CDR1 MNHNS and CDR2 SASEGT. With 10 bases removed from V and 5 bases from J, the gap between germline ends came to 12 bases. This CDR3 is CAIGGGYQPQHF. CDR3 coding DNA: TGTGCCATCGGCGGGGGGTATCAGCCCCAGCATTTT.

CDR3: CASRRPGQGPYEQYF. For the CDR3, the DNA is TGTGCCAGCAGACGACCGGGACAGGGTCCGTACGAGCAGTACTTC. The chain employs TRBV2 and TRBJ2-7; 9 bases line up with TRBD1. Germline-derived CDR1 and CDR2 are SNHLY and FYNNEI. CDR3 length: 15 amino acids. J lost 4 bases, V lost 6 bases, and 10 bases had no gene match.

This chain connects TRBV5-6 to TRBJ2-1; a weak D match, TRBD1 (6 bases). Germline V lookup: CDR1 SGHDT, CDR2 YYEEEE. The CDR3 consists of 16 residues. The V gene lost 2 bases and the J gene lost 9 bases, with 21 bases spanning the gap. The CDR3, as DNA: TGTGCCAGCAGCTTCACCCGACAGGTCGGCCGGGGTGAGCAGTTCTTC. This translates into CASSFTRQVGRGEQFF. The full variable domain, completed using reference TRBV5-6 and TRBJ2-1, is DAGVTQSPTHLIKTRGQQVTLRCSPKSGHDTVSWYQQALGQGPQFIFQYYEEEERQRGNFPDRFSGHQFPNYSSELNVNALLLGDSALYLCASSFTRQVGRGEQFFGPGTRLTVL.

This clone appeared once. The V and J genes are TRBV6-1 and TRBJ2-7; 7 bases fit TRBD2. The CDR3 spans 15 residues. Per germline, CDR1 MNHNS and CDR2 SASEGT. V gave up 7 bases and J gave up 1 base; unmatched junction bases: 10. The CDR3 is CASKRQGEGSYEQYF. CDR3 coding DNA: TGTGCCAGCAAAAGGCAAGGGGAGGGGTCCTACGAGCAGTACTTC.

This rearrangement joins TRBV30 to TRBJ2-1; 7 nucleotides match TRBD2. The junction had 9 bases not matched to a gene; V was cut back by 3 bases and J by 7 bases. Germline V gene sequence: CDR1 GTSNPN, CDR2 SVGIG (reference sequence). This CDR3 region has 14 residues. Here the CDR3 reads CAWSGGRTENEQFF. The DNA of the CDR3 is TGTGCCTGGAGCGGCGGGAGAACGGAGAATGAGCAGTTCTTC.

In DNA form, the CDR3 reads TGTGCCAGCAGCTTAGCTACTAGCGGGGTCACCGGGGAGCTGTTTTTT. Amino acids: CASSLATSGVTGELFF. The genes are TRBV7-2 and TRBJ2-2, with TRBD2 matching 10 bases. In germline, CDR1 is SGHTA, CDR2 FQGNSA. V trimming: 0 bases; J trimming: 4 bases; junction bases outside the gene matches: 2. This CDR3 region has 16 residues.

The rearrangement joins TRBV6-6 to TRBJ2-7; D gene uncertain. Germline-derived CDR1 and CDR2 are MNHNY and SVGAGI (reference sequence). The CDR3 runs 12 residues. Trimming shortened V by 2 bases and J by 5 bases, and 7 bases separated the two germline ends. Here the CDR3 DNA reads TGTGCCAGCAGTTACCCCGCCGACGAGCAGTACTTC. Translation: CASSYPADEQYF.

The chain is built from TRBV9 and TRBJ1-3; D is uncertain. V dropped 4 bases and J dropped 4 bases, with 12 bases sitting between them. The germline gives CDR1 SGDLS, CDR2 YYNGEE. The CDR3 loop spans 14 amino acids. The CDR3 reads CASSPTGSGNTIYF. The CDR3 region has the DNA TGTGCCAGCAGCCCCACCGGGTCCGGAAACACCATATATTTT.

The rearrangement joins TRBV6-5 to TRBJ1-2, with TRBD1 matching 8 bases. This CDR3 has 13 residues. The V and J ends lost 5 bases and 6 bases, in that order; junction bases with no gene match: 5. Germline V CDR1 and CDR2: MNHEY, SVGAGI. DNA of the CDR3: TGTGCCAGCAGTAGGACAGGGACGAATGGCTACACCTTC. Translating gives CASSRTGTNGYTF.